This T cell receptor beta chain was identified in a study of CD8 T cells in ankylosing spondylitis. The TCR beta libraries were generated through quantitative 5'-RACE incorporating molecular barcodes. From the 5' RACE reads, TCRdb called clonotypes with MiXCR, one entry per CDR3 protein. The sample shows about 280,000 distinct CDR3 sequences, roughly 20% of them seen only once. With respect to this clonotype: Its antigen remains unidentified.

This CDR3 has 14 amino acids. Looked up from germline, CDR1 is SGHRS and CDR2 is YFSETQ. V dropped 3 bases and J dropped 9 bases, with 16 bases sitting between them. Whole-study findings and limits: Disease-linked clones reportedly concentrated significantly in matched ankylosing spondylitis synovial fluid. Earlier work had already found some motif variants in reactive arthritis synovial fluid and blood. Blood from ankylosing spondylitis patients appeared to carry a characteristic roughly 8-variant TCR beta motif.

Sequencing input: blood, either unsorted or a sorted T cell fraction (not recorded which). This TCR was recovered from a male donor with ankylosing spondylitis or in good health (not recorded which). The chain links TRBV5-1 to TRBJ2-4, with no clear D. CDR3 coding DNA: TGCGCCAGCAGCTCAAGCGCATCGATGGGCATTCAGTACTTC. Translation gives CASSSSASMGIQYF.